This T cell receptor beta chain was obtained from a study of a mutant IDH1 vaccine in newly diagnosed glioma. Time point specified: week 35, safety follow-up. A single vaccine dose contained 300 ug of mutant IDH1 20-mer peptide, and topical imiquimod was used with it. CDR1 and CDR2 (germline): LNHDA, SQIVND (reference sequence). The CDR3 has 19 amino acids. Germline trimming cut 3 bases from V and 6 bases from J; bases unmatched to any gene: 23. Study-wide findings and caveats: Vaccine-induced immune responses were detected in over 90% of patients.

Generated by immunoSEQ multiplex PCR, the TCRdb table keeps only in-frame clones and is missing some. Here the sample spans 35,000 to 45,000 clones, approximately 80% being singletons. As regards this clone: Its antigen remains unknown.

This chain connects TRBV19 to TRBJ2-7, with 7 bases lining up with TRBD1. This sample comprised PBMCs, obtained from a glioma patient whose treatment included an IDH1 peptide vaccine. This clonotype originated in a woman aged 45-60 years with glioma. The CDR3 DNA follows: TGTGCCAGTAGTATGGCCCCCTATTTGCGGACAGGCCTTCGTGGCGAGCAGTACTTC. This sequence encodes CASSMAPYLRTGLRGEQYF.